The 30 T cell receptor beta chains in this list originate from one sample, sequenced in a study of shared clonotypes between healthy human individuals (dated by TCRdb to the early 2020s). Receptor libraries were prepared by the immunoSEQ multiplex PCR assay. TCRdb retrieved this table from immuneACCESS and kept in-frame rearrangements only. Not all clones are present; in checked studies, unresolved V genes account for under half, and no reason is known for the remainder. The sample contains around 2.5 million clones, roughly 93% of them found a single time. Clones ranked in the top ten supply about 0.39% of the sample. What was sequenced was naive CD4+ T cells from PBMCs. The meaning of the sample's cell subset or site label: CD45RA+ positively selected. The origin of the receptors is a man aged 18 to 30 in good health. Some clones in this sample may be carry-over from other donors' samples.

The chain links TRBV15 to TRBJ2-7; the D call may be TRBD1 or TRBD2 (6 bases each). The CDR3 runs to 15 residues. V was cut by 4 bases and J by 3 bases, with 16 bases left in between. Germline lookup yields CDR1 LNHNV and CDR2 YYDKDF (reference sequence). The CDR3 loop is CATSMGGRGFYEQYF. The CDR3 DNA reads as TGTGCCACCAGCATGGGGGGCAGGGGATTCTACGAGCAGTACTTC.

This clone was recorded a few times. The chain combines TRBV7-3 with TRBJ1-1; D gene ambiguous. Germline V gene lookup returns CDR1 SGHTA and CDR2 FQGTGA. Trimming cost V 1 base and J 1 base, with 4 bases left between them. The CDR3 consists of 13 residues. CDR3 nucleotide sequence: TGTGCCAGCAGCTTAATGTGGAACACTGAAGCTTTCTTT. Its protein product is CASSLMWNTEAFF.

Here the CDR3 reads CASTPRDTRYEQYF. CDR3 nucleotides: TGTGCCAGCACCCCCCGGGACACCCGCTACGAGCAGTACTTC. The genes are TRBV6-6 and TRBJ2-7; D possibly corresponds to TRBD1 (6 bases). V shed 7 bases and J shed 3 bases, with 16 bases lying between them. This CDR3 spans 14 amino acids. Germline CDR1 and CDR2: MNHNY and SVGAGI (reference sequence).

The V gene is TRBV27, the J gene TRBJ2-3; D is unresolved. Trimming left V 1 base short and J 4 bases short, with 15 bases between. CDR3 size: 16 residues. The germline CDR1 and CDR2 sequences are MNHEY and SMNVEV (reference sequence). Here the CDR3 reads CASSLYGRLRPDTQYF. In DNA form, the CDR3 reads TGTGCCAGCAGTTTATATGGCAGGTTAAGGCCAGATACGCAGTATTTT.

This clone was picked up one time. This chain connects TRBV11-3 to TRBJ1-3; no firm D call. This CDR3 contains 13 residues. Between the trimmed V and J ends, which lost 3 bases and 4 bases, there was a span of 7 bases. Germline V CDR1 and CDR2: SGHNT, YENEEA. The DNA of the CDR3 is TGTGCCAGCAGCTTGACCCAAGGAAACACCATATATTTT. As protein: CASSLTQGNTIYF.

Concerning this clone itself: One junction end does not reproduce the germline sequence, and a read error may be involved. CDR3 DNA: TGTGCCAGCAGCGTCCGGACAGGGTGGGAGACTTTC. This codes for CASSVRTGWETF. The chain joins TRBV13 to TRBJ2-7; 8 bases align to TRBD1. Germline-derived CDR1 and CDR2 are PRHDT and FYEKMQ (reference sequence). The CDR3 loop spans 12 amino acids. The whole variable domain, filled in from reference TRBV13 and TRBJ2-7, reads AAGVIQSPRHLIKEKRETATLKCYPIPRHDTVYWYQQGPGQDPQFLISFYEKMQSDKGSIPDRFSAQQFSDYHSELNMSSLELGDSALYFCASSVRTGWETFGPGTRLTVT.

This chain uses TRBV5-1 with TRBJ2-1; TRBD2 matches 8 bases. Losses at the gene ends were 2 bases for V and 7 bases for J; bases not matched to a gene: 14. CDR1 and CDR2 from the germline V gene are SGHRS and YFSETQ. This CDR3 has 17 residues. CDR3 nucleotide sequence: TGCGCCAGCAGCTTCCACGGGAGGGCCAAAGTAGGGAATGAGCAGTTCTTC. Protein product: CASSFHGRAKVGNEQFF.

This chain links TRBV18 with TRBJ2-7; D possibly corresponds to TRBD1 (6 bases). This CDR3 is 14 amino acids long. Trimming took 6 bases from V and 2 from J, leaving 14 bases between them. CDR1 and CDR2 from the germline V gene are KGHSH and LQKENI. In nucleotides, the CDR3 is TGTGCCAGCTCGCCGGGACACGTAACCTACGAGCAGTACTTC. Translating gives CASSPGHVTYEQYF.

The CDR3 bases are TGTGCCAGCACGGGACAGGGACGCAATCAGCCCCAGCATTTT. Translating gives CASTGQGRNQPQHF. This chain uses TRBV6-1 with TRBJ1-5; 9 nucleotides line up with TRBD1. CDR1 is MNHNS, CDR2 SASEGT, per germline. The V segment lost 7 bases and the J segment 2 bases; nucleotides outside the gene matches: 3. The CDR3 is 14 amino acids.

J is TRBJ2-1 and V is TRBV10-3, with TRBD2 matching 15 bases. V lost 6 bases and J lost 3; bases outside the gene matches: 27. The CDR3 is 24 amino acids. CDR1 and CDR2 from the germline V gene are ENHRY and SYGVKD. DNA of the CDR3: TGTGCCATCAGGTCGACAGGTCAAACAAGGACTAGCGGGAGGGCCAAGGTTGACTACAATGAGCAGTTCTTC. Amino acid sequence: CAIRSTGQTRTSGRAKVDYNEQFF.

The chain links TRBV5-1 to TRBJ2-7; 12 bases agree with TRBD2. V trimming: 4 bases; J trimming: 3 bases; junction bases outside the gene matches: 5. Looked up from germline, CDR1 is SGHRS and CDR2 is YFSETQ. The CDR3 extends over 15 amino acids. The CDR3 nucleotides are TGCGCCAGCAGCCCTCTAGCGGGAGGGGGCTACGAGCAGTACTTC. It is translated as CASSPLAGGGYEQYF. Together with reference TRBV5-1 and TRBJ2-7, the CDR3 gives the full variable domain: KAGVTQTPRYLIKTRGQQVTLSCSPISGHRSVSWYQQTPGQGLQFLFEYFSETQRNKGNFPGRFSGRQFSNSRSEMNVSTLELGDSALYLCASSPLAGGGYEQYFGPGTRLTVT.

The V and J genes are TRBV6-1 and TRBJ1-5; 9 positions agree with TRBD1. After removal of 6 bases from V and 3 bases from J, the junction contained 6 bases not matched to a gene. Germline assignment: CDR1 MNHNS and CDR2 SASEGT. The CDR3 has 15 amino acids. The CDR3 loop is CASRRQGGNNQPQHF. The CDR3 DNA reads TGTGCCAGCAGAAGACAGGGGGGGAACAATCAGCCCCAGCATTTT.

In nucleotides, the CDR3 is TGCACCAGCAGCCCACGTTCGTCTAGCGGCTACCACACCGGGGAGCTGTTTTTT. Translating it yields CTSSPRSSSGYHTGELFF. J is TRBJ2-2 and V is TRBV1; the table's TRBD2 call for D was not verified on the DNA. TRBV1 is a listed pseudogene. This CDR3 contains 18 residues.

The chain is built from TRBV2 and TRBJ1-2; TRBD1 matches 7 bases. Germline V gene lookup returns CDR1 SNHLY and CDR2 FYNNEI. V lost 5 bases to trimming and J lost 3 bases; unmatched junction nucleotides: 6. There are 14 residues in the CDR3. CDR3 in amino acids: CASSRQGDYYGYTF. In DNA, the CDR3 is TGTGCCAGCAGTAGACAGGGCGATTACTATGGCTACACCTTC.

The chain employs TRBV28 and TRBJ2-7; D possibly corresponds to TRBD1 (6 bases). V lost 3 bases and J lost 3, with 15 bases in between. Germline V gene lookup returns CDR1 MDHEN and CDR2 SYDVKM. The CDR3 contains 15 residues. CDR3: CASSLVGQQVYEQYF. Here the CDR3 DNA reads TGTGCCAGCAGTTTGGTAGGACAGCAAGTCTACGAGCAGTACTTC. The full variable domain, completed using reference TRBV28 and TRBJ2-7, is DVKVTQSSRYLVKRTGEKVFLECVQDMDHENMFWYRQDPGLGLRLIYFSYDVKMKEKGDIPEGYSVSREKKERFSLILESASTNQTSMYLCASSLVGQQVYEQYFGPGTRLTVT.

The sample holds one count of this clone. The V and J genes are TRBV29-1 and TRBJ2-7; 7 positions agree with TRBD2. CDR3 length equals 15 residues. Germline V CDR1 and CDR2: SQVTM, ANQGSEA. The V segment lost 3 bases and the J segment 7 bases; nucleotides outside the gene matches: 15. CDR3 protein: CSVDVGVGGRGEQYF. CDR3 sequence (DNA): TGCAGCGTTGATGTCGGTGTGGGAGGGCGGGGAGAGCAGTACTTC.

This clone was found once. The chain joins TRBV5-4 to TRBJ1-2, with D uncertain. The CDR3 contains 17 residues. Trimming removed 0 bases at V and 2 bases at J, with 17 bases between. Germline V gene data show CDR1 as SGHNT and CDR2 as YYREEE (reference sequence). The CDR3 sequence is CASSLDGSGAVNYGYTF. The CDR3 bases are TGTGCCAGCAGCTTGGATGGGTCAGGAGCCGTCAACTATGGCTACACCTTC.

CDR3 in amino acids: CASSDPVPLGVVNTEAFF. CDR3 DNA sequence: TGTGCCAGCAGCGACCCAGTCCCTTTAGGGGTAGTGAACACTGAAGCTTTCTTT. The V and J genes are TRBV21-1 and TRBJ1-1; the D call of TRBD1 is as the table states it, not checked on the DNA. TRBV21-1 is noted as a pseudogene. This CDR3 region has 18 residues.

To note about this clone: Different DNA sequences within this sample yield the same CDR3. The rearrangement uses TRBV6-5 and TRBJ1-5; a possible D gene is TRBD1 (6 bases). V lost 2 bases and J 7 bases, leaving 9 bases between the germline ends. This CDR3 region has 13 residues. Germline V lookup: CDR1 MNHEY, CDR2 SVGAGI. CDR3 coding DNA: TGTGCCAGCAGTTACGGAGGGGGACAGCCCCAGCATTTT. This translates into CASSYGGGQPQHF.

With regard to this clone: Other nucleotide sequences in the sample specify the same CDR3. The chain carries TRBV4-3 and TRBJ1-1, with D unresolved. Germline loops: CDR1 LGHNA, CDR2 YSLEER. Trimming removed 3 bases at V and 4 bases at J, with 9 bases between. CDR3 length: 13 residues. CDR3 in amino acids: CASSHRPGTEAFF. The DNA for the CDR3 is TGCGCCAGCAGCCACCGCCCGGGCACTGAAGCTTTCTTT.

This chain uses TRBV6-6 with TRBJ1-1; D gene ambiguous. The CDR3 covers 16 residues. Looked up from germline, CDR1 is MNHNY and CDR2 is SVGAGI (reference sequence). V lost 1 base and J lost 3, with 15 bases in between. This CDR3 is CASSYLRAGLDTEAFF. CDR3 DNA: TGTGCCAGCAGTTACTTGAGGGCGGGGTTGGACACTGAAGCTTTCTTT.

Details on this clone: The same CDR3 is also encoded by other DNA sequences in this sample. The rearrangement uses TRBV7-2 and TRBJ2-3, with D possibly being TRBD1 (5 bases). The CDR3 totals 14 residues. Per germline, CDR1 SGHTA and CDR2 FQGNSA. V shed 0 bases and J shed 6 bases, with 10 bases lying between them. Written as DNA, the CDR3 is TGTGCCAGCAGCTTAGCCCTTGCAGGGGATACGCAGTATTTT. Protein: CASSLALAGDTQYF.

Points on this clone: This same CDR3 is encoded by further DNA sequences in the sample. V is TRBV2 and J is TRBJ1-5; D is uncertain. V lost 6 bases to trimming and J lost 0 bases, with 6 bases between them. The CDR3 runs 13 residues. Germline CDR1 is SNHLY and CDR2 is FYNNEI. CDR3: CASRPDSNQPQHF. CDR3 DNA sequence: TGTGCCAGCAGGCCAGATAGCAATCAGCCCCAGCATTTT.

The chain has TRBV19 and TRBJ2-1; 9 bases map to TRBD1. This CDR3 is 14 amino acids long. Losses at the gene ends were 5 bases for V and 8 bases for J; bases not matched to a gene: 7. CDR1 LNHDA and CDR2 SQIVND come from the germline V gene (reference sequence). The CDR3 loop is CASSGRDREHEQFF. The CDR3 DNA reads TGTGCCAGTAGTGGCCGGGACAGGGAACATGAGCAGTTCTTC. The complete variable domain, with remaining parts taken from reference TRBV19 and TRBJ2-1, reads DGGITQSPKYLFRKEGQNVTLSCEQNLNHDAMYWYRQDPGQGLRLIYYSQIVNDFQKGDIAEGYSVSREKKESFPLTVTSAQKNPTAFYLCASSGRDREHEQFFGPGTRLTVL.

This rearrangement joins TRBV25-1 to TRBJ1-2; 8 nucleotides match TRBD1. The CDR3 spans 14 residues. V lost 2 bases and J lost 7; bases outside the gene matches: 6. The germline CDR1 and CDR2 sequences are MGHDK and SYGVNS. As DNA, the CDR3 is TGTGCCAGCAGTGAACAGGGGGCGATATCTGGCTACACCTTC. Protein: CASSEQGAISGYTF.

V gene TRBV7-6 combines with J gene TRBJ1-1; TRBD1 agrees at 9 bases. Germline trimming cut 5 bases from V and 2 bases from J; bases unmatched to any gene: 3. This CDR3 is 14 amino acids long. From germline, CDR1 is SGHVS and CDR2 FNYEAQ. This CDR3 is CASSRTGVNTEAFF. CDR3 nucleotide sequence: TGTGCCAGCAGCCGGACAGGGGTCAACACTGAAGCTTTCTTT.

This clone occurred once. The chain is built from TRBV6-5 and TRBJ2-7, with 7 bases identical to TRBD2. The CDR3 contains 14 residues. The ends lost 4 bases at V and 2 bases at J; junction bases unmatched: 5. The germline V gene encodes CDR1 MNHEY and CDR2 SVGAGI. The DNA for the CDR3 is TGTGCCAGCAGTTCCGGGACTAAAACCTACGAGCAGTACTTC. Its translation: CASSSGTKTYEQYF.

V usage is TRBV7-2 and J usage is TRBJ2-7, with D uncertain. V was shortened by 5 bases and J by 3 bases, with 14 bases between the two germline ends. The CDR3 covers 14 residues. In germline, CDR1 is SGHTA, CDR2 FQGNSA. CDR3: CASSPDRTYYEQYF. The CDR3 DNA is TGTGCCAGCAGCCCCGACCGAACTTACTACGAGCAGTACTTC.

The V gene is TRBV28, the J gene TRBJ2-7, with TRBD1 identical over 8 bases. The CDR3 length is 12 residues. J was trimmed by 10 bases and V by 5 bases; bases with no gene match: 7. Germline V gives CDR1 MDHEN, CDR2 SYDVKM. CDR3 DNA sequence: TGTGCCAGCAGTCCCCAGGACAGGGCTCAGTACTTC. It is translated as CASSPQDRAQYF.

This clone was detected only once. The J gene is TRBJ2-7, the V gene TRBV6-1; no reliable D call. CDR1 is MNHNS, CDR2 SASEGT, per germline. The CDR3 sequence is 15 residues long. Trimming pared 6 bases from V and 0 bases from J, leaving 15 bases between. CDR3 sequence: CASSPWRYSSYEQYF. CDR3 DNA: TGTGCCAGCAGCCCCTGGCGGTATAGCTCCTACGAGCAGTACTTC.